This T cell receptor beta chain was sequenced during a study of Graves' ophthalmopathy and Graves' hyperthyroidism. Whole-study context: No treatment had been given when peripheral blood was collected at initial diagnosis.

Where ophthalmopathy was present, donors had moderate-to-severe activity, CAS ≥3, NOSPECS ≥4 and duration under 3 months. This clonotype was detected ten times or more. The antigen remains undetermined. Amplification of TCR beta CDR3 regions used RNA transcripts. HTBI primers were employed in first-round RT-PCR, then a second-round multiplex PCR followed. From the multiplex PCR reads, TCRdb called clonotypes with MiXCR, one entry per CDR3 protein. There are about half a million distinct CDR3 sequences in the sample; approximately 15% occur only once, and 9.8% lies in the top ten. Findings of the study overall: The authors also found most expanded thyroid clonotypes above 0.001 frequency in blood. A model built from 13 signatures distinguished ophthalmopathy from stable hyperthyroidism with 87.88% sensitivity and around 81% specificity.

The CDR3 contains 16 residues. V lost 6 bases to trimming and J lost 8 bases, with 20 bases between them. Germline V gene lookup returns CDR1 MNHEY and CDR2 SMNVEV (reference sequence). The genes are TRBV27 and TRBJ1-6, with D possibly TRBD1 on 6 matching bases. Sequenced: blood. The TCR was taken from a woman in her 30s with Graves' ophthalmopathy. The CDR3 bases are TGTGCCAGCAGATCACTTATTCGACAGGCCCATTCACCCCTCCACTTT. Its translation: CASRSLIRQAHSPLHF.